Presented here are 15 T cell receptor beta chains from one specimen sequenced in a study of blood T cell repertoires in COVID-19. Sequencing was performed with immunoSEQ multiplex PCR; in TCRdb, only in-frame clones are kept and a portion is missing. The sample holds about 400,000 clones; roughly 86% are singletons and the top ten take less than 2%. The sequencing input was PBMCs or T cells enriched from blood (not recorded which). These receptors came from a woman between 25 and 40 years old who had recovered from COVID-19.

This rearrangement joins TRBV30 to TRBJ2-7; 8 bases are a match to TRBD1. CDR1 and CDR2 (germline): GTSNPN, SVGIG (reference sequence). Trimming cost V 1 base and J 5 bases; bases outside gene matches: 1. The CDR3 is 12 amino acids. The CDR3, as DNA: TGTGCCTGGAGTGCGACAGGGGACGAGCAGTACTTC. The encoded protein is CAWSATGDEQYF. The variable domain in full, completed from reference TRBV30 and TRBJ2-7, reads SQTIHQWPATLVQPVGSPLSLECTVEGTSNPNLYWYRQAAGRGLQLLFYSVGIGQISSEVPQNLSASRPQDRQFILSSKKLLLSDSGFYLCAWSATGDEQYFGPGTRLTVT.

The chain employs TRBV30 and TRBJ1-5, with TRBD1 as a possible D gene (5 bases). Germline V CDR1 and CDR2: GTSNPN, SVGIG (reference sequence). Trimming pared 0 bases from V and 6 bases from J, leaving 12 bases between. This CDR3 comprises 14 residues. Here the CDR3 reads CAWSVSRDVQPQHF. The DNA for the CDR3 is TGTGCCTGGAGTGTATCCAGGGATGTTCAGCCCCAGCATTTT.

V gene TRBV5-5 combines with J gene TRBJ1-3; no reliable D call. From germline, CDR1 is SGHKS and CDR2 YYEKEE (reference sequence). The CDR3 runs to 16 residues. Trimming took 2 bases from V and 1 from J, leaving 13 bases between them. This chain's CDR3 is CASSLVEGLSGNTIYF. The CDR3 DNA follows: TGTGCCAGCAGCTTAGTCGAGGGTCTTTCTGGAAACACCATATATTTT.

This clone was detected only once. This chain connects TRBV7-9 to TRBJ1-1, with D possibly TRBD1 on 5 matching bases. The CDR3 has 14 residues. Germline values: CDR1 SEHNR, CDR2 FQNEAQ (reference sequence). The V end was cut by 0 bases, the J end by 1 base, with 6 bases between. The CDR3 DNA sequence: TGTGCCAGCAGCTTAGCTCAGGGGAACACTGAAGCTTTCTTT. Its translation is CASSLAQGNTEAFF.

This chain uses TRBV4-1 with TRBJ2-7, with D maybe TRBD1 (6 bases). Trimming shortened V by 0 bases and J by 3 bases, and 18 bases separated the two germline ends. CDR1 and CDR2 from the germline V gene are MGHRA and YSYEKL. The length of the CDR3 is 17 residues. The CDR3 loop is CASSQDRGSPQDYEQYF. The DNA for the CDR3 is TGCGCCAGCAGCCAAGATAGGGGGAGCCCCCAGGACTACGAGCAGTACTTC.

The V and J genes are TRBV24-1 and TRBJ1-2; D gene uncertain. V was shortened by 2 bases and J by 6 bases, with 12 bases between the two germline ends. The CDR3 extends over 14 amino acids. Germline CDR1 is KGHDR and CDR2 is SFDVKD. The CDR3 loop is CATSDSSRRHGYTF. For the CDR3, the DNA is TGTGCCACCAGTGATTCGTCCAGGAGGCATGGCTACACCTTC.

The DNA for the CDR3 is TGTGCCAGTAGTGGGCGAAGGGACAGACTTTCACCCCTCCACTTT. Translation: CASSGRRDRLSPLHF. The J gene is TRBJ1-6, the V gene TRBV19, with 7 bases fitting TRBD1. The CDR3 runs 15 residues. CDR1 and CDR2 (germline): LNHDA, SQIVND (reference sequence). V lost 5 bases and J lost 9; bases outside the gene matches: 10.

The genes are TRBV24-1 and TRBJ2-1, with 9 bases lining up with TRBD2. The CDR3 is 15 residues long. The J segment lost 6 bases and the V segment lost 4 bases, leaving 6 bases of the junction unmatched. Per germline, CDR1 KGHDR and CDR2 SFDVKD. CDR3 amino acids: CATSDLPTSGNEQFF. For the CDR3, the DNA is TGTGCCACCAGTGACCTTCCGACTAGCGGCAATGAGCAGTTCTTC.

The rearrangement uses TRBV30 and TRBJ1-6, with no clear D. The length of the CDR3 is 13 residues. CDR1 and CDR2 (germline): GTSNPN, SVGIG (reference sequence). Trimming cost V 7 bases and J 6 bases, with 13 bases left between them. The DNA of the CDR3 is TGTGCCTTTGCCCCGGCGGCTAATTCACCCCTCCACTTT. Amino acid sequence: CAFAPAANSPLHF. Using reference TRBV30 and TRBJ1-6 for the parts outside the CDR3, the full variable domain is SQTIHQWPATLVQPVGSPLSLECTVEGTSNPNLYWYRQAAGRGLQLLFYSVGIGQISSEVPQNLSASRPQDRQFILSSKKLLLSDSGFYLCAFAPAANSPLHFGNGTRLTVT.

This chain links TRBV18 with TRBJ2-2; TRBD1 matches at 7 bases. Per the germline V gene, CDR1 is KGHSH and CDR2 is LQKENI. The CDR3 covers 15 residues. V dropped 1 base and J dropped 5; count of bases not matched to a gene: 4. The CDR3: CASSPRTGGTGELFF. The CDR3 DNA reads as TGTGCCAGCTCACCACGGACAGGCGGGACCGGGGAGCTGTTTTTT.

As DNA, the CDR3 is TGTGCCAGCAGCTTGGGACAGCATTACTACGAGCAGTACTTC. Residues: CASSLGQHYYEQYF. V is TRBV5-5 and J is TRBJ2-7; D may be TRBD1 (5 bases). V was trimmed by 0 bases and J by 3 bases, leaving 10 bases between them. The CDR3 consists of 14 residues. Germline V gene sequence: CDR1 SGHKS, CDR2 YYEKEE (reference sequence).

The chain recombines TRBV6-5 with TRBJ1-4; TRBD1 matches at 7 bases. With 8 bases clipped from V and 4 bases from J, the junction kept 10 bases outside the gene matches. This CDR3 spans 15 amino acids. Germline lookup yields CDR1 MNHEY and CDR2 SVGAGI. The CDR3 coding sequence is TGTGCCAGCTCTCGGGGAAACAGGGGTAATGAAAAACTGTTTTTT. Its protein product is CASSRGNRGNEKLFF.

CDR3 in DNA: TGCAGTGCTAGTCCCGGGACAGTAGCCAAAAACATTCAGTACTTC. Translated, it gives CSASPGTVAKNIQYF. This chain links TRBV20-1 with TRBJ2-4; the match to TRBD1 covers 7 bases. The CDR3 is 15 amino acids. CDR1 and CDR2 (germline): DFQATT, SNEGSKA (reference sequence). V lost 3 bases and J lost 0; bases outside the gene matches: 5.

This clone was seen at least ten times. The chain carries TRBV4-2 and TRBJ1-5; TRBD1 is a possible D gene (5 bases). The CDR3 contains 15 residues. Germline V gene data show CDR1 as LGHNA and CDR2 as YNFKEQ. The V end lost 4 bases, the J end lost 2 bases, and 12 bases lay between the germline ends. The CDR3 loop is CASSLFTGGNQPQHF. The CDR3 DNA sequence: TGTGCCAGCAGCCTGTTCACAGGAGGCAATCAGCCCCAGCATTTT.

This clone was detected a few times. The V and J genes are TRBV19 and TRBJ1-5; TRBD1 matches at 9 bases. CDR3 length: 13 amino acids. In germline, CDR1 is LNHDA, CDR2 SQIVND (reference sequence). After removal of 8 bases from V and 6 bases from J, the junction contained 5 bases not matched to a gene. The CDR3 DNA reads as TGTGCCAGTCTCGGACAGGGGATTCAGCCCCAGCATTTT. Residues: CASLGQGIQPQHF. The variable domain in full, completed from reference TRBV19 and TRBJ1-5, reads DGGITQSPKYLFRKEGQNVTLSCEQNLNHDAMYWYRQDPGQGLRLIYYSQIVNDFQKGDIAEGYSVSREKKESFPLTVTSAQKNPTAFYLCASLGQGIQPQHFGDGTRLSIL.